The 9 T cell receptor beta chains reported below all come from one sample, sequenced in a study of molecular identifiers for immune sequencing clone quantification. TCRdb fed the PCR reads into MiXCR, producing one record per CDR3 protein. The data contain a few hundred thousand distinct CDR3 sequences, roughly 26% of them singletons. Sequenced: naive CD8+ T cells from blood, with Jurkat cell RNA spiked in. The subset is: FACS-sorted CD8+CD4-CCR7+CD45RA+ naive T cells. Source of these receptors: a human donor in good health. Some libraries in this study had Jurkat cell RNA spiked in.

In its sample, this clonotype was seen a few times. The germline gene is not matched at one end of the junction; a read error may be the cause. V is TRBV7-9 and J is TRBJ2-7; 8 bases fit TRBD2. Germline V gene sequence: CDR1 SEHNR, CDR2 FQNEAQ (reference sequence). CDR3 length: 19 amino acids. In nucleotides, the CDR3 is TGTGCCAGCAGCTCAACACGAGCGACCAGCGGGAGTCAAACCCTCCTACGAAAGTTC. This sequence encodes CASSSTRATSGSQTLLRKF.

This clonotype was seen a few times. This chain joins TRBV11-2 and TRBJ2-7; D gene ambiguous. Germline loops: CDR1 SGHAT, CDR2 FQNNGV. V was trimmed by 1 base and J by 6 bases, leaving 10 bases between them. This CDR3 is built from 13 residues. Here the CDR3 reads CASSLGPPSEQYF. The CDR3 coding sequence is TGTGCCAGCAGCTTAGGCCCACCGAGCGAGCAGTACTTC.

The rearrangement joins TRBV20-1 to TRBJ2-7; D remains unclear. Germline V CDR1 and CDR2: DFQATT, SNEGSKA (reference sequence). CDR3 length equals 15 residues. Trimming cost V 1 base and J 0 bases, with 13 bases left between them. The CDR3 is CSARVPGSNSYEQYF. The CDR3, as DNA: TGCAGTGCTAGAGTCCCTGGGTCAAACTCCTACGAGCAGTACTTC.

The V gene is TRBV11-2, the J gene TRBJ1-1, with a weak D call TRBD1 (6 bases). The V and J ends lost 3 bases and 5 bases respectively, with 22 bases between them. The CDR3 contains 17 residues. Germline-derived CDR1 and CDR2 are SGHAT and FQNNGV. CDR3 region: CASSLVPGWGAGTEAFF. In DNA form, the CDR3 reads TGTGCCAGCAGCTTGGTACCCGGTTGGGGGGCAGGGACTGAAGCTTTCTTT.

This clonotype was detected a few times. V gene TRBV19 combines with J gene TRBJ2-7, with no clear D. V lost 1 base and J lost 2, with 12 bases in between. Germline CDR1 and CDR2: LNHDA and SQIVND (reference sequence). The CDR3 is made up of 15 amino acids. CDR3 region: CASSIATRSPYEQYF. In DNA form, the CDR3 reads TGTGCCAGTAGTATAGCGACCAGAAGCCCCTACGAGCAGTACTTC.

The J gene is TRBJ1-4, the V gene TRBV12-3 or TRBV12-4; D not resolved. The ends were cut back, 1 base at V and 13 bases at J, with 7 bases in the middle. This CDR3 has 11 amino acids. CDR3 region: CASSLVELLFF. The CDR3 DNA sequence: TGTGCCAGCAGTTTAGTTGAATTACTGTTTTTT.

This clonotype came up a few times. The CDR3 region has the DNA TGTGCCAGCAGTTACTCGATGGGACTAGAAGCTTTCTTT. Protein sequence: CASSYSMGLEAFF. The chain recombines TRBV6-2 or TRBV6-3 with TRBJ1-1; tentative D call: TRBD1 (5 bases). Germline V gene lookup returns CDR1 MNHEY and CDR2 SVGEGT. V was shortened by 0 bases and J by 8 bases, with 10 bases between the two germline ends. The CDR3 loop spans 13 amino acids.

As regards this clonotype: A junction end diverges from the germline sequence, so it may reflect a read error. This chain's CDR3 is CGVEEGAGGSIGELFF. CDR3 DNA: TGCGGCGTTGAAGAAGGAGCAGGGGGCAGTATCGGGGAGCTGTTTTTT. The chain recombines TRBV29-1 with TRBJ2-2; 8 nucleotides agree with TRBD1. Germline CDR1 SQVTM, CDR2 ANQGSEA. There are 16 residues in the CDR3.

In this sample, this clonotype turned up many times. V and J are TRBV28 and TRBJ2-3; maybe TRBD2 (6 bases). The CDR3 runs to 18 residues. Trimming removed 1 base from V and 0 bases from J, with 17 bases in between. Germline V gene data show CDR1 as MDHEN and CDR2 as SYDVKM. The CDR3 DNA reads as TGTGCCAGCAGTTTATCCGGGAGATGGTCACACAGCACAGATACGCAGTATTTT. Encoded protein: CASSLSGRWSHSTDTQYF.